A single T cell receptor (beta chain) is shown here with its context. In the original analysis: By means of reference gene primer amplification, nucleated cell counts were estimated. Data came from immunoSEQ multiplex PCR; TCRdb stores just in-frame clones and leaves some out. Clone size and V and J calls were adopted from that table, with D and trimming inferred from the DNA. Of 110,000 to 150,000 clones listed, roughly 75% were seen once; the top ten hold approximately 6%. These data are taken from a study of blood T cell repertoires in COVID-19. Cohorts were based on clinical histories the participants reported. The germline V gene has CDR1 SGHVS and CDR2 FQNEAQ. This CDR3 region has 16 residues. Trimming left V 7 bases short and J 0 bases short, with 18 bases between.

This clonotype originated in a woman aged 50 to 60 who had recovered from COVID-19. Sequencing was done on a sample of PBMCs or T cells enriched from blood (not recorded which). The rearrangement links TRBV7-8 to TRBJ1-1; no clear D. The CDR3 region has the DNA TGTGCCAGCATCCACGGAGGGAACAGCCTGAACACTGAAGCTTTCTTT. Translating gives CASIHGGNSLNTEAFF.